This T cell receptor (beta chain) was identified in a study of cytomegalovirus exposure and HLA in healthy donors. Study-wide results and caveats: Association of roughly 17,000 TCR beta sequences with HLA alleles was found at 0.05 false discovery rate in a later analysis. There were some V segments, including TRBV6-2 and TRBV6-3, excluded as indistinguishable.

Donors in the study were healthy people who gave bone marrow. The study ran its PCR with 60 Vbeta and 13 Jbeta primers. Profiled with immunoSEQ multiplex PCR; TCRdb holds only in-frame clones, not every one. The repertoire holds about 140,000 clones, with around 80% as singletons. As regards this clone: The antigen remains unidentified.

With 7 bases removed from V and 11 bases from J, the gap between germline ends came to 17 bases. CDR1 is MDHEN, CDR2 SYDVKM, per germline. The CDR3 totals 12 residues. The chain joins TRBV28 to TRBJ1-1; D ambiguous. The clonotype was recovered from a man in his forties or fifties in good health and CMV-seropositive. Sequencing input: PBMCs. CDR3 sequence reads: CASTISLGGAFF. The DNA of the CDR3 is TGTGCCAGCACCATAAGTCTGGGCGGGGCTTTCTTT.